This TCR beta chain was documented in a study of tumor-infiltrating lymphocytes in oesophageal squamous cell carcinoma. TCRdb processed the PCR reads anew with MiXCR; each CDR3 protein has one entry. The table lists 15,000 to 20,000 distinct CDR3 sequences, approximately 39% of them singletons. Germline CDR1 and CDR2: MNHNY and SVGAGI (reference sequence). With 2 bases removed from V and 1 base from J, the gap between germline ends came to 15 bases. The CDR3 is made up of 18 amino acids. The rearrangement uses TRBV6-6 and TRBJ2-6; D tentatively reads TRBD1 or TRBD2 (6 bases each). Sequencing was done on a sample of esophageal tumor tissue. This receptor was obtained from a male donor with esophageal squamous cell carcinoma. The CDR3 is CASSYQGQGGSGANVLTF. The CDR3 nucleotides are TGTGCCAGCAGTTACCAGGGGCAGGGAGGATCTGGGGCCAACGTCCTGACTTTC.